Presented here are 20 T cell receptor beta chains from one specimen sequenced in a study of T cell responses to AZD1222 COVID-19 vaccine. The repertoire was sequenced with immunoSEQ multiplex PCR; TCRdb's copy has only in-frame clones and lacks some. The profile shows tens of thousands of clones, 80% of them singletons. The sequenced sample was peripheral blood, obtained on day 0 of AZD1222 vaccination. The receptors derive from an adult in good health.

This sequence joins TRBV28 and TRBJ2-7; D is unclear. Trimming removed 5 bases from V and 1 base from J, with 6 bases in between. CDR1 is MDHEN and CDR2 is SYDVKM in the germline V gene. This CDR3 is built from 12 residues. DNA for the CDR3: TGTGCCAGCAGTGCTGATTCCTACGAGCAGTACTTC. Amino acids: CASSADSYEQYF.

V gene TRBV15 combines with J gene TRBJ1-3; D is uncertain. The germline V gene has CDR1 LNHNV and CDR2 YYDKDF (reference sequence). Trimming left V 3 bases short and J 0 bases short, with 9 bases between. The CDR3 has 15 amino acids. This CDR3 is CATSRENYSGNTIYF. CDR3 nucleotide sequence: TGTGCCACCAGCAGGGAAAATTACTCTGGAAACACCATATATTTT.

The chain has TRBV7-2 and TRBJ2-6; D ambiguous. Trimming removed 2 bases from V and 0 bases from J, with 5 bases in between. CDR1 and CDR2 (germline): SGHTA, FQGNSA. This CDR3 has 15 amino acids. This chain's CDR3 is CASSLPNSGANVLTF. CDR3 sequence (DNA): TGTGCCAGCAGCTTACCGAACTCTGGGGCCAACGTCCTGACTTTC.

This clone was counted a single time. Here the CDR3 DNA reads TGTGCCAGTAAAACAGGGCGGCAGCCCCAGCATTTT. Translation gives CASKTGRQPQHF. This sequence joins TRBV28 and TRBJ1-5; D is perhaps TRBD1 (6 bases). The CDR3 is 12 residues long. Germline V gene data show CDR1 as MDHEN and CDR2 as SYDVKM. V was clipped by 9 bases and J by 7 bases, with 13 bases between them.

V gene TRBV30 combines with J gene TRBJ1-2; D perhaps matches TRBD1 (5 bases). Trimming took off 0 bases at V and 5 bases at J, with 16 bases between the two ends. From germline, CDR1 is GTSNPN and CDR2 SVGIG (reference sequence). The CDR3 is 15 amino acids. As DNA, the CDR3 is TGTGCCTGGAGTGTAGGCACAGGCCCGGGATATGGCTACACCTTC. Residues: CAWSVGTGPGYGYTF.

The chain recombines TRBV2 with TRBJ2-1; 11 nucleotides line up with TRBD2. Trimming removed 6 bases from V and 7 bases from J; junction bases left unmatched: 8. The CDR3 has 15 residues. CDR1 is SNHLY, CDR2 FYNNEI, per germline. CDR3 nucleotides: TGTGCCAGCAGGAAGACTAGCGGGACTGGGAATGAGCAGTTCTTC. Protein product: CASRKTSGTGNEQFF.

CDR3 DNA: TGTGCCAGCAGCCCCGCCGGGGGCGAGCAGTACTTC. It specifies CASSPAGGEQYF. The rearrangement uses TRBV4-2 and TRBJ2-7; possible D gene TRBD2, 6 bases. The CDR3 has 12 amino acids. Germline V CDR1 and CDR2: LGHNA, YNFKEQ. Trimming left V 4 bases short and J 6 bases short, with 10 bases between.

The chain links TRBV5-1 to TRBJ1-3, with a weak D call TRBD1 (5 bases). Germline V lookup: CDR1 SGHRS, CDR2 YFSETQ. V gave up 0 bases and J gave up 4 bases, with 8 bases separating them. The CDR3 is 14 amino acids. The CDR3 nucleotides are TGCGCCAGCAGCTTGGAGGGGAAAGGAAACACCATATATTTT. Translation: CASSLEGKGNTIYF.

The chain uses TRBV10-3 and TRBJ2-3; perhaps TRBD1 as D (5 bases). The V end lost 4 bases, the J end lost 5 bases, and 10 bases lay between the germline ends. This CDR3 spans 13 amino acids. Germline CDR1 is ENHRY and CDR2 is SYGVKD. CDR3 loop: CAISGTPQDTQYF. CDR3 coding DNA: TGTGCCATCAGTGGGACACCTCAAGATACGCAGTATTTT.

This chain joins TRBV14 and TRBJ1-1; D gene ambiguous. This CDR3 is built from 16 residues. Trimming removed 9 bases at V and 1 base at J, with 21 bases between. CDR1 is SGHDN, CDR2 FVKESK, per germline. The CDR3 DNA is TGTGCCAGAGTGATCATCTCTCCTCTGGGGAACACTGAAGCTTTCTTT. Protein product: CARVIISPLGNTEAFF.

The gene calls are TRBV3-1 (or the pseudogene TRBV3-2) and TRBJ2-7; D is uncertain. V shed 4 bases and J shed 6 bases, with 13 bases lying between them. The CDR3 has 13 amino acids. Germline assignment: CDR1 LGHDT and CDR2 YNNKEL (reference sequence). CDR3 sequence (DNA): TGTGCCAGCAGCCGGAGAGATACGGCCGAGCAGTACTTC. Translation gives CASSRRDTAEQYF.

In its sample, this clone was seen a few times. This CDR3 reads CASSPGREAYEQYF. The CDR3 nucleotides read TGTGCCAGCTCACCGGGCCGGGAGGCCTACGAGCAGTACTTC. The genes are TRBV18 and TRBJ2-7; 7 nucleotides line up with TRBD2. The V gene end was trimmed by 3 bases and the J gene end by 2 bases; junction bases not matched to a gene: 4. CDR1 KGHSH and CDR2 LQKENI come from the germline V gene. CDR3 size: 14 residues. Variable domain in full (rest from reference TRBV18 and TRBJ2-7): NAGVMQNPRHLVRRRGQEARLRCSPMKGHSHVYWYRQLPEEGLKFMVYLQKENIIDESGMPKERFSAEFPKEGPSILRIQQVVRGDSAAYFCASSPGREAYEQYFGPGTRLTVT.

The genes are TRBV28 and TRBJ1-2; D unclear. This CDR3 has 15 residues. Looked up from germline, CDR1 is MDHEN and CDR2 is SYDVKM. Trimming took 6 bases from V and 4 from J, leaving 18 bases between them. This chain's CDR3 is CASRPEFTEIYGYTF. In DNA, the CDR3 is TGTGCCAGCAGACCCGAGTTTACAGAAATCTATGGCTACACCTTC.

This clone was counted once. The gene calls are TRBV28 and TRBJ2-5; maybe TRBD2 (5 bases). The CDR3 spans 14 residues. V lost 4 bases and J lost 2, with 11 bases in between. The germline V gene has CDR1 MDHEN and CDR2 SYDVKM. The CDR3 coding sequence is TGTGCCAGCAGTTCAACTAGAGGGCAAGAGACCCAGTACTTC. Encoded protein: CASSSTRGQETQYF.

CDR3 sequence: CASSSRTGGSNQPQHF. CDR3 in DNA: TGTGCCAGCAGCTCCCGGACAGGGGGTAGCAATCAGCCCCAGCATTTT. The genes are TRBV5-6 and TRBJ1-5, with 10 positions matching TRBD1. This CDR3 comprises 16 residues. V gave up 3 bases and J gave up 0 bases; unmatched junction bases: 3. Germline CDR1 SGHDT, CDR2 YYEEEE.

The CDR3 bases are TGTGCCACCAGCAGAGATGGGGCGGCTAGGAAAGATACGCAGTATTTT. This translates into CATSRDGAARKDTQYF. This rearrangement joins TRBV15 to TRBJ2-3; perhaps TRBD1 as D (5 bases). This CDR3 has 16 residues. With 0 bases removed from V and 5 bases from J, the gap between germline ends came to 15 bases. Germline assignment: CDR1 LNHNV and CDR2 YYDKDF (reference sequence).

The J gene is TRBJ1-1, the V gene TRBV5-6; the match to TRBD1 covers 9 bases. Trimming removed 3 bases from V and 11 bases from J; junction bases left unmatched: 8. CDR1 and CDR2 from the germline V gene are SGHDT and YYEEEE. This CDR3 has 13 residues. The CDR3 spells CASSSGGTGSAFF. CDR3 bases: TGTGCCAGCAGCTCCGGGGGGACAGGGAGTGCTTTCTTT.

The chain recombines TRBV6-5 with TRBJ2-7; the D gene could be TRBD1 or TRBD2 (5 bases each). V lost 6 bases to trimming and J lost 2 bases, with 14 bases between them. Germline CDR1 and CDR2: MNHEY and SVGAGI. The CDR3 sequence is 14 residues long. CDR3 bases: TGTGCCAGCAGACGTCAGGGAGAGACCTACGAGCAGTACTTC. As protein: CASRRQGETYEQYF.

This clone occurred a few times. The rearrangement links TRBV19 to TRBJ2-1; 8 nucleotides align to TRBD2. The germline V gene has CDR1 LNHDA and CDR2 SQIVND (reference sequence). The CDR3 spans 16 residues. The V gene end was trimmed by 6 bases and the J gene end by 2 bases; junction bases not matched to a gene: 9. CDR3 in DNA: TGTGCCAGTAGGACCCCCGGGACTAGAGCCTACAATGAGCAGTTCTTC. It encodes CASRTPGTRAYNEQFF.

V and J are TRBV7-2 and TRBJ2-2; 12 nucleotides line up with TRBD2. The CDR3 contains 16 residues. V lost 5 bases and J lost 7; bases outside the gene matches: 8. Germline CDR1 SGHTA, CDR2 FQGNSA. Written as DNA, the CDR3 is TGTGCCAGCAGCCTATCCGGACTAGCGGGAATCGGGGAGCTGTTTTTT. This codes for CASSLSGLAGIGELFF.